The clone carrying this TCR beta chain was counted a single time. Its antigen is not identified. The sample belongs to a study of shared clonotypes between healthy human individuals. Study results and limitations: Larger richness was generally estimated for naive than memory subsets. A reduction in generation probabilities was seen for non-shared clonotypes relative to those shared by all four donors. The sharing of approximately 5.1% of naive CD4 clonotypes was seen across a handful of donors.

CDR3 length: 14 residues. V was clipped by 4 bases and J by 4 bases, with 12 bases between them. Germline CDR1 SGDLS, CDR2 YYNGEE. Terminally differentiated effector memory CD45RA+ cells were left out of the naive CD8 fraction, which was CD45RO-negative and positively selected for CCR7. Every donor was a Caucasian adult from Nashville, Tennessee. This table comes from immunoSEQ multiplex PCR, and its TCRdb copy is limited to in-frame clones, with some not included. The repertoire holds some 2.1 million clones, over 85% seen once, with less than 2% in the top ten. The sequence was obtained from a man between 18 and 29 years old in good health. Some clones in this sample may be carry-over from other donors' samples. This chain joins TRBV9 and TRBJ1-3, with a weak D call TRBD1 (5 bases). Source material: naive CD8+ T cells from PBMCs. CDR3 sequence reads: CASSPRTRGNTIYF. DNA of the CDR3: TGTGCCAGCAGCCCCCGGACAAGAGGAAACACCATATATTTT.